This T cell receptor beta chain was sequenced for a study of T cells in Graves' hyperthyroidism and ophthalmopathy. Study results and caveats: Stable hyperthyroidism and ophthalmopathy were separated using 13 V-J signatures. Blood also contained most expanded thyroid clonotypes above 0.001.

The source material, RNA transcripts, was used to amplify TCR beta CDR3 regions. HTBI primers were used for first-round RT-PCR of the TCR CDR3. TCRdb fed the multiplex PCR reads into MiXCR, producing one record per CDR3 protein. The sample lists over 350,000 distinct CDR3 sequences, roughly 14% occurring once. In this sample, this clonotype turned up many times. Its cognate antigen is unknown. Duration under 3 months, a NOSPECS grade of at least 4, and a Clinical Activity Score of at least 3 characterized the ophthalmopathy patients. The study based diagnoses on clinical symptoms, serum thyroxine and TRAb, thyroid ultrasound and orbital computed tomography. CDR1 and CDR2 from the germline V gene are GTSNPN and SVGIG (reference sequence). V gave up 4 bases and J gave up 7 bases, with 5 bases separating them. The CDR3 is 10 residues long.

The TCR sequence derives from a man aged 18 to 29 with Graves' ophthalmopathy. The chain employs TRBV30 and TRBJ2-1; D unresolved. Sequenced input: blood. The CDR3 region has the DNA TGTGCCTGGAAAAAGAATGAGCAGTTCTTC. The encoded protein is CAWKKNEQFF.